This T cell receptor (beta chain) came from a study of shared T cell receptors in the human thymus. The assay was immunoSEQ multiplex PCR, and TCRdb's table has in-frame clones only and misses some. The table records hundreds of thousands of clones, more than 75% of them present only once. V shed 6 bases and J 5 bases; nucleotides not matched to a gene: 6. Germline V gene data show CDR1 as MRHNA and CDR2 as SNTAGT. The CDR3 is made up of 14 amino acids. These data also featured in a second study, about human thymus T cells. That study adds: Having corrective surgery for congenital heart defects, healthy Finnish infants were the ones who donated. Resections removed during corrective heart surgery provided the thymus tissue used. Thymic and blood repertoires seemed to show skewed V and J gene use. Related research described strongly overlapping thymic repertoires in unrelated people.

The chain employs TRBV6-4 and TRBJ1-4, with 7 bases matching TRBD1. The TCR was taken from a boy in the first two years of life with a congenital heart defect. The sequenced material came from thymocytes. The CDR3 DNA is TGTGCCAGCAGCTCAGGGGGGAAAAATGAAAAACTGTTTTTT. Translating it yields CASSSGGKNEKLFF.